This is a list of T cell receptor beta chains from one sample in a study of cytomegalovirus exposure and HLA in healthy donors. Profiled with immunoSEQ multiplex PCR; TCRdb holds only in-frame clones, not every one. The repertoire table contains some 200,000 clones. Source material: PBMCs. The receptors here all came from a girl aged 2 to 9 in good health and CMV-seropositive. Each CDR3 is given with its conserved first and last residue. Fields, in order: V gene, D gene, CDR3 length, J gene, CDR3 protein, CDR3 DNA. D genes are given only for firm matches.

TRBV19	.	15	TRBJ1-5	CASSKANGRDQPQHF	TGTGCCAGTAGTAAGGCCAATGGGAGAGATCAGCCCCAGCATTTT
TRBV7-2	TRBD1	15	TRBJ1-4	CASSLAGGVDEKLFF	TGTGCCAGCAGCTTGGCAGGGGGAGTAGATGAAAAACTGTTTTTT
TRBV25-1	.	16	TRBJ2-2	CASSEPTGRGTGELFF	TGTGCCAGCAGTGAACCGACTGGGAGAGGCACCGGGGAGCTGTTTTTT
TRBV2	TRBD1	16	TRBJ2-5	CASSTLGQVGQETQYF	TGTGCCAGCAGTACCCTCGGACAGGTGGGGCAAGAGACCCAGTACTTC
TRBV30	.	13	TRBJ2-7	CAWSRGWSYEQYF	TGTGCCTGGAGCCGAGGATGGTCCTACGAGCAGTACTTC
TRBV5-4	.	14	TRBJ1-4	CASSLDGTNEKLFF	TGTGCCAGCAGCTTGGACGGGACTAATGAAAAACTGTTTTTT
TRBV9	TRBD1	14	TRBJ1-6	CASSAGQGHSPLHF	TGTGCCAGCAGCGCCGGACAGGGACATTCACCCCTCCACTTT
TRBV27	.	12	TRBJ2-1	CASKGGFNEQFF	TGTGCCAGCAAAGGCGGGTTCAATGAGCAGTTCTTC
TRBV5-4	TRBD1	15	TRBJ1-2	CASSSVRDRASGYTF	TGTGCCAGCAGCAGCGTCCGGGACAGGGCTAGTGGCTACACCTTC
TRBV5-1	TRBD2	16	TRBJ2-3	CASSLGSGSSADTQYF	TGCGCCAGCAGTTTAGGTAGCGGGAGTTCCGCAGATACGCAGTATTTT
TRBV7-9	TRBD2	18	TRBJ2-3	CASSYLAGRGHTTDTQYF	TGTGCCAGCAGTTATCTAGCGGGGAGGGGCCACACGACAGATACGCAGTATTTT
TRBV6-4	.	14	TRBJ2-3	CASSRGSGTDTQYF	TGTGCCAGCAGTCGGGGAAGTGGCACAGATACGCAGTATTTT
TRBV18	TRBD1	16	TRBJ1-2	CASSLDLRGQGDGYTF	TGTGCCAGCTCACTAGACCTCAGGGGACAGGGTGACGGCTACACCTTC
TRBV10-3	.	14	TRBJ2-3	CAISRQENTDTQYF	TGTGCCATCAGTCGACAGGAGAACACAGATACGCAGTATTTT
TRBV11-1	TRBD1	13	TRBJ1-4	CASTPDRGEKLFF	TGTGCCAGCACCCCCGACAGGGGTGAAAAACTGTTTTTT
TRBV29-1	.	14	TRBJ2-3	CSVKGRARADTQYF	TGCAGCGTCAAGGGCAGGGCTAGGGCAGATACGCAGTATTTT
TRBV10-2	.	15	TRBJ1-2	CASSEVRGLHDGYTF	TGCGCCAGCAGTGAAGTTCGCGGGCTCCACGATGGCTACACCTTC
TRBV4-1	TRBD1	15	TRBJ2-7	CASSRETGGTYEQYF	TGCGCCAGCAGCCGAGAGACAGGGGGAACCTACGAGCAGTACTTC
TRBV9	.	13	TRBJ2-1	CASSVAQYNEQFF	TGTGCCAGCAGCGTAGCGCAGTACAATGAGCAGTTCTTC
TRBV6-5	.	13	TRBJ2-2	CASRRSNTGELFF	TGTGCCAGCAGGCGGTCGAACACCGGGGAGCTGTTTTTT
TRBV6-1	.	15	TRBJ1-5	CASSEAGGRGQPQHF	TGTGCCAGCAGTGAAGCGGGGGGGCGCGGTCAGCCCCAGCATTTT
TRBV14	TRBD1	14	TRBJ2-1	CASSDRGGRDEQFF	TGTGCCAGCAGCGACAGGGGAGGAAGGGATGAGCAGTTCTTC
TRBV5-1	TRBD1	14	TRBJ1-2	CASSFEGGGGGYTF	TGCGCCAGCAGCTTTGAAGGGGGCGGTGGTGGCTACACCTTC
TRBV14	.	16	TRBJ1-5	CASSQDTELTDKPQHF	TGTGCCAGCAGCCAAGATACAGAGCTTACAGATAAGCCCCAGCATTTT
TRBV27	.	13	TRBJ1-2	CASSFRTDYGYTF	TGTGCCAGCAGTTTCCGGACAGACTATGGCTACACCTTC
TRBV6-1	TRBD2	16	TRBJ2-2	CASREEGLAGPGELFF	TGTGCCAGCAGGGAAGAGGGACTAGCGGGACCCGGGGAGCTGTTTTTT
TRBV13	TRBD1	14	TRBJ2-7	CASSLGQGDYEQYF	TGTGCCAGCAGCCTCGGACAGGGCGACTACGAGCAGTACTTC
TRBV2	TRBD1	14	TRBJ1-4	CASSQQGKSEKLFF	TGTGCCAGCAGCCAACAGGGGAAGAGTGAAAAACTGTTTTTT
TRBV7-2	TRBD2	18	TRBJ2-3	CASSSRSSGRSPPDTQYF	TGTGCCAGCAGCTCGAGATCTAGCGGGAGGAGTCCCCCAGATACGCAGTATTTT
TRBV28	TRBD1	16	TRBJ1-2	CASSLFRGPPFYGYTF	TGTGCCAGCAGTTTATTCAGGGGGCCTCCTTTCTATGGCTACACCTTC
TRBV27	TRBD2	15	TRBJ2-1	CASSLTSEDYNEQFF	TGTGCCAGCAGTTTAACTAGCGAAGACTACAATGAGCAGTTCTTC
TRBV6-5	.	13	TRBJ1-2	CASSYQGFYGYTF	TGTGCCAGCAGTTACCAGGGGTTCTATGGCTACACCTTC
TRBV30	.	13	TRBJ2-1	CAWSVRPGIEQFF	TGTGCCTGGAGTGTACGACCGGGAATTGAGCAGTTCTTC
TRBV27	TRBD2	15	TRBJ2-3	CASIPSGRAGDTQYF	TGTGCCAGCATCCCGAGCGGGAGGGCCGGGGATACGCAGTATTTT
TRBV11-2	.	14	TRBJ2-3	CAGSLARSTDTQYF	TGTGCCGGCAGCTTAGCGAGGAGCACAGATACGCAGTATTTT
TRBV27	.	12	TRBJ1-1	CASSFLGTEAFF	TGTGCCAGCAGTTTTCTAGGCACTGAAGCTTTCTTT
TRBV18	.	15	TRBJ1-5	CASSREEGRWQPQHF	TGTGCCAGCTCACGGGAGGAGGGGAGGTGGCAGCCCCAGCATTTT
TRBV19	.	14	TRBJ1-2	CASSIAGQGYGYTF	TGTGCCAGTAGTATAGCTGGGCAGGGCTATGGCTACACCTTC
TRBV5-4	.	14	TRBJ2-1	CASSLVGTYNEQFF	TGTGCCAGCAGCTTGGTGGGCACATACAATGAGCAGTTCTTC
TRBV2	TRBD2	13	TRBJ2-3	CAGRGTSGDTQYF	TGTGCCGGAAGAGGGACTAGCGGAGATACGCAGTATTTT
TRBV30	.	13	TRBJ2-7	CAWRPDGAYEQYF	TGTGCCTGGAGACCGGACGGGGCCTACGAGCAGTACTTC
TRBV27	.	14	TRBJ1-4	CASSLSIGDRKLFF	TGTGCCAGCAGTCTATCTATAGGCGACAGAAAACTGTTTTTT
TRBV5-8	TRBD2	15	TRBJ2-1	CASSWGLAEYNEQFF	TGTGCCAGCAGCTGGGGACTAGCGGAATACAATGAGCAGTTCTTC
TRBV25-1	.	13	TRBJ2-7	CASSEPGIYEQYF	TGTGCCAGCAGTGAGCCGGGGATCTACGAGCAGTACTTC
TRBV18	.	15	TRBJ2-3	CASSPRRSSTDTQYF	TGTGCCAGCTCACCCCGTCGTAGCAGCACAGATACGCAGTATTTT
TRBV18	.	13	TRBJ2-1	CASSPDSNNEQFF	TGTGCCAGCTCCCCGGACAGTAACAATGAGCAGTTCTTC
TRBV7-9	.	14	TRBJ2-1	CASSLDLSYNEQFF	TGTGCCAGCAGCTTGGACTTATCCTACAATGAGCAGTTCTTC
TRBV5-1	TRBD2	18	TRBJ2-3	CASRGTRSGGVSADTQYF	TGCGCCAGCCGGGGGACCCGTAGCGGGGGAGTTTCCGCAGATACGCAGTATTTT